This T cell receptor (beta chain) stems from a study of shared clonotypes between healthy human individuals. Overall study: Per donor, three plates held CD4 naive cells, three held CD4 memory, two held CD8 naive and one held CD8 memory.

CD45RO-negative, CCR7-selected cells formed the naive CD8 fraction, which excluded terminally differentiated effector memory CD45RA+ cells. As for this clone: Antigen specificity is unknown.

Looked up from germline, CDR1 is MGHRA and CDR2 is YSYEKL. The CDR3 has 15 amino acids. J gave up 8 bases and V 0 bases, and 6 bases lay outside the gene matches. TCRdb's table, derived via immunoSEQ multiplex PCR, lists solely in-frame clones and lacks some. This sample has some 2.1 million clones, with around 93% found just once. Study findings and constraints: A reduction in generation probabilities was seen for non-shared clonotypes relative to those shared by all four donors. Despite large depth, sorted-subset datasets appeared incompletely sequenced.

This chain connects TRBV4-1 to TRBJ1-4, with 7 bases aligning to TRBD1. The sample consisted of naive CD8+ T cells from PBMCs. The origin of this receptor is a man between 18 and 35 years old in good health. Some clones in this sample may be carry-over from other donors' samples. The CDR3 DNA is TGCGCCAGCAGCCAAGAAGACAGGGCGGGCGAAAAACTGTTTTTT. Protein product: CASSQEDRAGEKLFF.